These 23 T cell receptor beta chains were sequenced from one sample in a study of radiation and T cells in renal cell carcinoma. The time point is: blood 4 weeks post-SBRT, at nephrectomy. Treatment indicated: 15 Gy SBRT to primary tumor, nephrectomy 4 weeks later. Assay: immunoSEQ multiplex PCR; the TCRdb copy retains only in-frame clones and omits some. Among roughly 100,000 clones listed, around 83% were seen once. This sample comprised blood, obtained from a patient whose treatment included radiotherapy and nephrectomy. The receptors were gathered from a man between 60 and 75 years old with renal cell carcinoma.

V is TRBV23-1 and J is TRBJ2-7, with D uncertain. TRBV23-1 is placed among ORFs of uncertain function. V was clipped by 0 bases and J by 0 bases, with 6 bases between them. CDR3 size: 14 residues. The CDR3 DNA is TGCGCCAGCAGTCAATCGGAGAGCTCCTACGAGCAGTACTTC. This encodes CASSQSESSYEQYF.

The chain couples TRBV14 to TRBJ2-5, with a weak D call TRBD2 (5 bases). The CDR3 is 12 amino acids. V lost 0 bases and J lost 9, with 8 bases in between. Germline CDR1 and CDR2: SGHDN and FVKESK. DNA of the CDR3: TGTGCCAGCAGCCAAGAATGGGGAGCCCAGTACTTC. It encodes CASSQEWGAQYF.

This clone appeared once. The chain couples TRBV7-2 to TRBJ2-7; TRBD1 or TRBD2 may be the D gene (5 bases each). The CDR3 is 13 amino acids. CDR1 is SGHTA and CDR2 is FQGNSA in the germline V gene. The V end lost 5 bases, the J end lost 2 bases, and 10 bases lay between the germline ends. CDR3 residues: CASSRGPTYEQYF. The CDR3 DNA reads TGTGCCAGCAGCCGGGGACCAACCTACGAGCAGTACTTC.

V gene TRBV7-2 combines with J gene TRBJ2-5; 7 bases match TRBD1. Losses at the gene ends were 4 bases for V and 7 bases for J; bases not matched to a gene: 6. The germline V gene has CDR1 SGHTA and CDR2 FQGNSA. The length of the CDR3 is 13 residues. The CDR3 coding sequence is TGTGCCAGCAGCTCGACAGGGCTTGGGACCCAGTACTTC. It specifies CASSSTGLGTQYF.

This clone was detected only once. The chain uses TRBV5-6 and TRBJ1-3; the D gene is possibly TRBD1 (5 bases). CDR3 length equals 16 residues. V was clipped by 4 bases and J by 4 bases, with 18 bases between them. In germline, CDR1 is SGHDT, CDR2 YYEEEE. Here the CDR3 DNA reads TGTGCCAGCAGCCGCGACGGGGGGTTTCGAGGAAACACCATATATTTT. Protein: CASSRDGGFRGNTIYF.

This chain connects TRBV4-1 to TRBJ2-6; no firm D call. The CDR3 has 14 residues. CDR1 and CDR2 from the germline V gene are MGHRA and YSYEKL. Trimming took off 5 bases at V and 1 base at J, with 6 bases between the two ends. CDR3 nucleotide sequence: TGCGCCAGCAGCTTACTATCTGGGGCCAACGTCCTGACTTTC. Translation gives CASSLLSGANVLTF.

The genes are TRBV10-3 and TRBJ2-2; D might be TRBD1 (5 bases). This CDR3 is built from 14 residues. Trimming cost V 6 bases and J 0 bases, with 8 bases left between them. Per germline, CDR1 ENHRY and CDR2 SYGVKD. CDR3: CAIRGAANTGELFF. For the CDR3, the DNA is TGTGCCATCAGAGGGGCTGCGAACACCGGGGAGCTGTTTTTT.

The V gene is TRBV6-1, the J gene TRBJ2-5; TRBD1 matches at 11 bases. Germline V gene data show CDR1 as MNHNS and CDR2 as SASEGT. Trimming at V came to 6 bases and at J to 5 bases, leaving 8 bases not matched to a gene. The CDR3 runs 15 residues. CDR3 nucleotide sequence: TGTGCCAGCAGGCACCCGGGACAGGGGGTTGAGACCCAGTACTTC. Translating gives CASRHPGQGVETQYF.

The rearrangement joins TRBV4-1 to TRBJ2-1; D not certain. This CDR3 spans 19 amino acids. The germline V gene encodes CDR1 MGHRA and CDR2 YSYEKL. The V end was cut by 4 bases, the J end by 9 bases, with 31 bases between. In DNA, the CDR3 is TGCGCCAGCAGCCGAGCTCCCCCTAGTTCGGAGATGACAATCAGTGAGCAGTTCTTC. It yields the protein CASSRAPPSSEMTISEQFF.

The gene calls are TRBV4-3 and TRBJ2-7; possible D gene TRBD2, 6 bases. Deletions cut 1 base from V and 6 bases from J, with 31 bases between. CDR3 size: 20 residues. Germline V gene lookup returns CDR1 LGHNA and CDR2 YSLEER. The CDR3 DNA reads TGCGCCAGCAGCCAAGGCCCAGCCGGGACTCTAAAAGCGCCTAATAGCGAGCAGTACTTC. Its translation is CASSQGPAGTLKAPNSEQYF.

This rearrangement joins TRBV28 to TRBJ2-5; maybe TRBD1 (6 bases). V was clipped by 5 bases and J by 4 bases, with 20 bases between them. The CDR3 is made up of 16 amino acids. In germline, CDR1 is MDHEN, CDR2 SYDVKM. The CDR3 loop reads CASSELQGSVGETQYF. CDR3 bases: TGTGCCAGCAGTGAACTACAGGGAAGTGTTGGAGAGACCCAGTACTTC.

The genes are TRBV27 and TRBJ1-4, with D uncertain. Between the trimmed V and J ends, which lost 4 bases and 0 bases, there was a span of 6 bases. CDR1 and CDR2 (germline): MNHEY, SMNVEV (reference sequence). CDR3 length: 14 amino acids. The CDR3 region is CASSSGTTNEKLFF. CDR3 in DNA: TGTGCCAGCAGTTCCGGGACAACTAATGAAAAACTGTTTTTT.

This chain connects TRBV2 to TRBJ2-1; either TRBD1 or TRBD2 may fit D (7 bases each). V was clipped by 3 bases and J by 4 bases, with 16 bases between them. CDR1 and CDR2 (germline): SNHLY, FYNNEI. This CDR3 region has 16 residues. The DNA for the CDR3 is TGTGCCAGCAGTGAGTCAGCGGGACAGACTTACAATGAGCAGTTCTTC. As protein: CASSESAGQTYNEQFF.

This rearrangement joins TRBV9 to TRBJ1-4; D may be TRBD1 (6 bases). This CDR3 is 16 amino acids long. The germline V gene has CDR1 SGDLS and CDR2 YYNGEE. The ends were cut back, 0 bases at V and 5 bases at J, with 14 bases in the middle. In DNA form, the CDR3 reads TGTGCCAGCAGCGTAGTTGTAGGGGGAGGGAATGAAAAACTGTTTTTT. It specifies CASSVVVGGGNEKLFF.

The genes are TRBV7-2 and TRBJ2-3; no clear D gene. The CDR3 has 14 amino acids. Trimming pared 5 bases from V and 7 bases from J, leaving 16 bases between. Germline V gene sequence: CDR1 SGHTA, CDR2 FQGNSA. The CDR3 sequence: CASSPRMKPYTQYF. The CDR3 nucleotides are TGTGCCAGCAGCCCCAGAATGAAACCTTATACGCAGTATTTT.

The CDR3 coding sequence is TGTGCCAGCAGCCCCGTCCTGCAGTCGGGGCCCTACGAGCAGTACTTC. This sequence encodes CASSPVLQSGPYEQYF. The J gene is TRBJ2-7, the V gene TRBV5-6, with D perhaps matching TRBD1 or TRBD2 (5 bases each). CDR3 length: 16 amino acids. V was clipped by 4 bases and J by 2 bases, with 19 bases between them. Germline CDR1 reads SGHDT; CDR2 reads YYEEEE.

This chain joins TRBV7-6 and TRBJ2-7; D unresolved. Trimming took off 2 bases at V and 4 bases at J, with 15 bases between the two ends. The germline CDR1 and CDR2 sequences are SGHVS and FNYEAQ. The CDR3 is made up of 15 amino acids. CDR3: CASSLIGRPDYEQYF. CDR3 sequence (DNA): TGTGCCAGCAGCTTAATAGGCCGGCCGGATTACGAGCAGTACTTC.

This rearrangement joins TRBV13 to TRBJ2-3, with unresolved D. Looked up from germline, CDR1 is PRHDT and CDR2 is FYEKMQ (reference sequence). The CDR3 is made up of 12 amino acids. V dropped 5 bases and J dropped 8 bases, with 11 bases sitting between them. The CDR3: CASSPNVGTQYF. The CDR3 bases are TGTGCCAGCAGCCCTAACGTTGGTACGCAGTATTTT.

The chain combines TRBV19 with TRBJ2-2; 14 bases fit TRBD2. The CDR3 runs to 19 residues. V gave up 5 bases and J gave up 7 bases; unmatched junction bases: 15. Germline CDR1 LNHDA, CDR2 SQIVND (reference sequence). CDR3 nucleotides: TGTGCCAGTAGTTCCCTCCCGACTAGCGGGAGGGCCAGGGGCGGGGAGCTGTTTTTT. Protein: CASSSLPTSGRARGGELFF.

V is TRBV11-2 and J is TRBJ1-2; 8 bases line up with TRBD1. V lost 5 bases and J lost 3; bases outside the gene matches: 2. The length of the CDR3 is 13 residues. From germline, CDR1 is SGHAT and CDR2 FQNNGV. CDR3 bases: TGTGCCAGCAGCAAGACAGGGGACTATGGCTACACCTTC. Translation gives CASSKTGDYGYTF.

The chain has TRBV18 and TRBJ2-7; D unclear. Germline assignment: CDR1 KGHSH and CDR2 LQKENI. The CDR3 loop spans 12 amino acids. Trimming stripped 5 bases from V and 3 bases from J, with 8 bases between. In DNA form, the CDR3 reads TGTGCCAGCTCAGAGACAAGCTACGAGCAGTACTTC. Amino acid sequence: CASSETSYEQYF. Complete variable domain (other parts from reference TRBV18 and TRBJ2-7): NAGVMQNPRHLVRRRGQEARLRCSPMKGHSHVYWYRQLPEEGLKFMVYLQKENIIDESGMPKERFSAEFPKEGPSILRIQQVVRGDSAAYFCASSETSYEQYFGPGTRLTVT.

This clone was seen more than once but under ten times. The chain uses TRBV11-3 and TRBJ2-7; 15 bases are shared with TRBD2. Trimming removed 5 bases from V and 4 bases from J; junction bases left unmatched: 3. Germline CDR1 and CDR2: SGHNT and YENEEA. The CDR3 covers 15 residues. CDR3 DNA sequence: TGTGCCAGCAGCGAAGGACTAGCGGGAGGGTACGAGCAGTACTTC. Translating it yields CASSEGLAGGYEQYF.

The CDR3 sequence is CASSLLGANEKLFF. The DNA for the CDR3 is TGCGCCAGCAGCTTGTTGGGGGCAAATGAAAAACTGTTTTTT. The V and J genes are TRBV5-1 and TRBJ1-4, with D possibly TRBD1 on 6 matching bases. Germline-derived CDR1 and CDR2 are SGHRS and YFSETQ. The CDR3 is 14 amino acids. The V and J ends lost 1 base and 5 bases respectively, with 9 bases between them.